This T cell receptor beta chain was identified during a study of radiotherapy plus CTLA-4 blockade in lung cancer. Study as a whole: Of all patients, around 19% responded objectively and approximately 30% showed disease control.

The CDR3 runs 17 residues. V was pared by 0 bases and J by 2 bases, with 3 bases of the junction left unmatched. Germline CDR1 and CDR2: MDHEN and SYDVKM. Lung cancer patients with chemo-refractory metastatic non-small-cell disease were given focal radiation plus CTLA-4 blockade with ipilimumab. Note on this clone: Its specificity is not known.

Findings and caveats of the study: Interferon-beta and early blood T cell clone dynamics reportedly predicted response best. Radiotherapy plus ipilimumab was followed by expansion in blood of tumor-derived TCR clones.

Sequencing used immunoSEQ multiplex PCR; TCRdb keeps in-frame clones, though not all of them. The sample includes some 51,000 clones, 77% seen only once; the top ten take about 2.5%. The chain joins TRBV28 to TRBJ1-4; TRBD1 matches at 10 bases. The sequences come from peripheral blood, collected from a patient treated with radiotherapy plus ipilimumab. The source is a human donor with non-small cell lung cancer whose response to radiotherapy plus ipilimumab could not be evaluated. The CDR3: CASSLWGQGRTNEKLFF. DNA for the CDR3: TGTGCCAGCAGTTTATGGGGACAGGGGAGGACTAATGAAAAACTGTTTTTT. The whole variable domain, remainder taken from reference TRBV28 and TRBJ1-4, is DVKVTQSSRYLVKRTGEKVFLECVQDMDHENMFWYRQDPGLGLRLIYFSYDVKMKEKGDIPEGYSVSREKKERFSLILESASTNQTSMYLCASSLWGQGRTNEKLFFGSGTQLSVL.